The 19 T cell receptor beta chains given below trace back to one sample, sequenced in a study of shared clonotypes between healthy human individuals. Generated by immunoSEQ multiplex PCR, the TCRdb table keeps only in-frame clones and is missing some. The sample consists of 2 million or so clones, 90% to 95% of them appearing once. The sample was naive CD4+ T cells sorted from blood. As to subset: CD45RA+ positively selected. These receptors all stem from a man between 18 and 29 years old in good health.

The CDR3 DNA follows: TGTGCCAGCAGCCTACAGTGGGATGAGCAGTTCTTC. Its protein product is CASSLQWDEQFF. The rearrangement uses TRBV7-9 and TRBJ2-1; D is undetermined. Trimming stripped 5 bases from V and 8 bases from J, with 10 bases between. Germline V gene data show CDR1 as SEHNR and CDR2 as FQNEAQ (reference sequence). This CDR3 has 12 residues.

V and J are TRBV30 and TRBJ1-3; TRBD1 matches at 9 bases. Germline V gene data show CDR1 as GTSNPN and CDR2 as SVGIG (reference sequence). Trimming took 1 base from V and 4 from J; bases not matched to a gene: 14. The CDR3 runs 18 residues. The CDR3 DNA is TGTGCCTGGAGTGGAACCGGGACAGGGCTATTTCCCGGAAACACCATATATTTT. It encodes CAWSGTGTGLFPGNTIYF.

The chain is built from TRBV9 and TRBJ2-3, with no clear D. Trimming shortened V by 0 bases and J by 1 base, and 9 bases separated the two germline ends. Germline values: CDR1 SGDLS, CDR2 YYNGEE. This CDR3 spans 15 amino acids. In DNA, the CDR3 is TGTGCCAGCAGCGTAGTTATCCGGGGCACAGATACGCAGTATTTT. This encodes CASSVVIRGTDTQYF. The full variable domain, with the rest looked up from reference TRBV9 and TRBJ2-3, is DSGVTQTPKHLITATGQRVTLRCSPRSGDLSVYWYQQSLDQGLQFLIQYYNGEERAKGNILERFSAQQFPDLHSELNLSSLELGDSALYFCASSVVIRGTDTQYFGPGTRLTVL.

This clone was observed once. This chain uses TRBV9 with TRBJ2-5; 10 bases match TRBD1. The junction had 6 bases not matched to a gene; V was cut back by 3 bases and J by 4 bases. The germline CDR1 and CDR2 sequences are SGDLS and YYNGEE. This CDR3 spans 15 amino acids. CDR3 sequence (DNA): TGTGCCAGCAGCGCGACAGGGGGCGCGGGAGAGACCCAGTACTTC. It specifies CASSATGGAGETQYF.

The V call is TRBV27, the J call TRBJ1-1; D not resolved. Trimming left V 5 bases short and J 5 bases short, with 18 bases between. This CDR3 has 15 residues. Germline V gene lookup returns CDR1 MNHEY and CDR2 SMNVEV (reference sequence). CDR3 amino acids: CASSPTLPGGTEAFF. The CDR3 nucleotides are TGTGCCAGCAGTCCGACCCTCCCAGGTGGGACTGAAGCTTTCTTT.

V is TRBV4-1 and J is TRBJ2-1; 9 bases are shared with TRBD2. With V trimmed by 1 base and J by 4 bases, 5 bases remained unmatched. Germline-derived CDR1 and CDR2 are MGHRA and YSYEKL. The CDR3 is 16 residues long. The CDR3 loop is CASSQVTSGWYNEQFF. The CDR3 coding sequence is TGCGCCAGCAGCCAAGTAACTAGCGGGTGGTACAATGAGCAGTTCTTC.

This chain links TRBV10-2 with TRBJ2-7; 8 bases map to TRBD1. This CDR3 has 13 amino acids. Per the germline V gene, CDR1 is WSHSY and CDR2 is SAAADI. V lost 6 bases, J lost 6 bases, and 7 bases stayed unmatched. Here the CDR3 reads CASRRPGGGEQYF. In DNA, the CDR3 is TGCGCCAGCAGGCGACCAGGGGGCGGCGAGCAGTACTTC.

The CDR3 region has the DNA TGTGCCAGTTCCCAAGATAGGGGAGGACAGCCGGGGGGTTACAATGAGCAGTTCTTC. This gives the protein CASSQDRGGQPGGYNEQFF. V usage is TRBV28 and J usage is TRBJ2-1, with D possibly being TRBD2 (7 bases). This CDR3 spans 19 amino acids. Germline CDR1 and CDR2: MDHEN and SYDVKM. Trimming left V 9 bases short and J 4 bases short, with 31 bases between.

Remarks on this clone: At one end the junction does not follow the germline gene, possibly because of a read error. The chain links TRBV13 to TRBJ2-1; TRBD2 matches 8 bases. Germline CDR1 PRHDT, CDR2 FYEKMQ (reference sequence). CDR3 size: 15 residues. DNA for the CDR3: TGTGCCAGCAGCTTATCCGGGGGGGCCTATAATGAGCAGTTCTTC. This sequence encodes CASSLSGGAYNEQFF.

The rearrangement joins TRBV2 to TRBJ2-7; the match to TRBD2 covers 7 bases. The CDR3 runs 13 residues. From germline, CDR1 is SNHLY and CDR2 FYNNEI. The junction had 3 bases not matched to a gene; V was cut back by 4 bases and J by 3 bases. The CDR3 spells CASSVWEGYEQYF. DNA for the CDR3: TGTGCCAGCAGTGTCTGGGAGGGCTACGAGCAGTACTTC.

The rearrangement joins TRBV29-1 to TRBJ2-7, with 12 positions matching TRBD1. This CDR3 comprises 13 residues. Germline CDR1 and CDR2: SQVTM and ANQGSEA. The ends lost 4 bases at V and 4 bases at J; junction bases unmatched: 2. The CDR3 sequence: CSVGDRGLYEQYF. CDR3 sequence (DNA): TGCAGCGTTGGGGACAGGGGGCTTTACGAGCAGTACTTC.

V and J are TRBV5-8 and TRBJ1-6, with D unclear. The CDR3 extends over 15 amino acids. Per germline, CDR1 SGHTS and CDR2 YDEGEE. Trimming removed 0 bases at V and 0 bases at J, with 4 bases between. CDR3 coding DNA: TGTGCCAGCAGCTTGGACGGCTCCTATAATTCACCCCTCCACTTT. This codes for CASSLDGSYNSPLHF.

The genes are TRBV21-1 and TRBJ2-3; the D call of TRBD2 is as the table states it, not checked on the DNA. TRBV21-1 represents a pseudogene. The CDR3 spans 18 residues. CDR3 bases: TGTGCCAGCAGCAATCTGGCGGGAGTGGAAACTAGCACAGATACGCAGTATTTT. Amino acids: CASSNLAGVETSTDTQYF.

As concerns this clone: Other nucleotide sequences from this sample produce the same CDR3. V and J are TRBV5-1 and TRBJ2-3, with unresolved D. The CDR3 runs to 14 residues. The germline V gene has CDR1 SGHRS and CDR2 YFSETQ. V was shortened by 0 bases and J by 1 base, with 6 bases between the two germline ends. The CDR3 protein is CASSLALGTDTQYF. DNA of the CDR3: TGCGCCAGCAGCTTGGCCCTCGGCACAGATACGCAGTATTTT. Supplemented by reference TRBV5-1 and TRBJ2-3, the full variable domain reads KAGVTQTPRYLIKTRGQQVTLSCSPISGHRSVSWYQQTPGQGLQFLFEYFSETQRNKGNFPGRFSGRQFSNSRSEMNVSTLELGDSALYLCASSLALGTDTQYFGPGTRLTVL.

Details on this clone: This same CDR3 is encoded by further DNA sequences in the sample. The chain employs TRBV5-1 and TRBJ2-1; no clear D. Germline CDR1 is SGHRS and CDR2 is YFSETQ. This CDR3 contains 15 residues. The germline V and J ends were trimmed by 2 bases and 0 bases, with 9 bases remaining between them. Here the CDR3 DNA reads TGCGCCAGCAGCTTTGGCGGTAGCTCCTACAATGAGCAGTTCTTC. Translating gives CASSFGGSSYNEQFF.

As DNA, the CDR3 is TGTGCCAGCAGCGCAGGACAGGCCTCTGGAAACACCATATATTTT. Translation: CASSAGQASGNTIYF. V usage is TRBV9 and J usage is TRBJ1-3; 7 bases map to TRBD1. The CDR3 consists of 15 residues. V was clipped by 3 bases and J by 0 bases; unmatched bases: 3. Germline loops: CDR1 SGDLS, CDR2 YYNGEE. Full variable domain (rest looked up from reference TRBV9 and TRBJ1-3): DSGVTQTPKHLITATGQRVTLRCSPRSGDLSVYWYQQSLDQGLQFLIQYYNGEERAKGNILERFSAQQFPDLHSELNLSSLELGDSALYFCASSAGQASGNTIYFGEGSWLTVV.

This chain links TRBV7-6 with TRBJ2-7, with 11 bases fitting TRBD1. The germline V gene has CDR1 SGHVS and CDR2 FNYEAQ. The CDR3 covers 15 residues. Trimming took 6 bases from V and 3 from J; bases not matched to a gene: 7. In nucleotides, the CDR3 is TGTGCCAGCAGTCGTTCGGGACAGGGGGACTACGAGCAGTACTTC. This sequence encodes CASSRSGQGDYEQYF.

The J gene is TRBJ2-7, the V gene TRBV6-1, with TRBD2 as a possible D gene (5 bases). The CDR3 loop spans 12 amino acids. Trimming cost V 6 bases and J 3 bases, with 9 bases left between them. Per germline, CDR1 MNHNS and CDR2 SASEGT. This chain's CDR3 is CASRDFYYEQYF. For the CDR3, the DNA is TGTGCCAGCAGGGACTTCTACTACGAGCAGTACTTC.

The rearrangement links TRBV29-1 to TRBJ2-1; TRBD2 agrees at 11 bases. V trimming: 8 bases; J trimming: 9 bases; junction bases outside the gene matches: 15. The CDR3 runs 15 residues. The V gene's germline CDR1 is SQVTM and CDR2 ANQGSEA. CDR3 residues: CSSERVTSGTSEQFF. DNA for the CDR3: TGCAGCTCCGAAAGGGTGACTAGCGGGACTAGTGAGCAGTTCTTC.